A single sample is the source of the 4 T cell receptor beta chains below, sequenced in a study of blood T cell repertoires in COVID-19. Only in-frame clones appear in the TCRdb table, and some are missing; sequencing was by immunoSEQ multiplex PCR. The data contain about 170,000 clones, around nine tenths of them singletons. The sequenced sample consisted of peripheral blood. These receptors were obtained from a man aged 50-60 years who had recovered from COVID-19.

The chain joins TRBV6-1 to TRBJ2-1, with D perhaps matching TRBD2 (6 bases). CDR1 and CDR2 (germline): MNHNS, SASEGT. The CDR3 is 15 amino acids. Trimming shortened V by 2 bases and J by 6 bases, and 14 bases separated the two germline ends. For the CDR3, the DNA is TGTGCCAGCAGTGAACAGGGATTCGGGGGCAATGAGCAGTTCTTC. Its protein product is CASSEQGFGGNEQFF.

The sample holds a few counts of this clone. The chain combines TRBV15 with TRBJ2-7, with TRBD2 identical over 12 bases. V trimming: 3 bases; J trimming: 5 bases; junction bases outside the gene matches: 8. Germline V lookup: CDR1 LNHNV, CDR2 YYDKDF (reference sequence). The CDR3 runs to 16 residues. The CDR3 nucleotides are TGTGCCACCAGCAGGTATGGACTAGCGGGGCTCAACGAGCAGTACTTC. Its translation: CATSRYGLAGLNEQYF.

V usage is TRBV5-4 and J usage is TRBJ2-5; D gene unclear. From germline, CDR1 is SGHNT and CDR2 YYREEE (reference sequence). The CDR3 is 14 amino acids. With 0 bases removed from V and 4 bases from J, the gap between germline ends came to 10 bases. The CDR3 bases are TGTGCCAGCAGCTTGGACTATAAGGCAGAGACCCAGTACTTC. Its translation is CASSLDYKAETQYF.

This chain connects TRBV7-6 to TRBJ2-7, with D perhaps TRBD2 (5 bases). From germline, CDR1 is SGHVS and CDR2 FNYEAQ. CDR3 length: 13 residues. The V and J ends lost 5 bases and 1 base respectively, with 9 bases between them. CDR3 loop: CASSEAVSYEQYF. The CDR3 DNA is TGTGCCAGCAGCGAAGCGGTTTCCTACGAGCAGTACTTC. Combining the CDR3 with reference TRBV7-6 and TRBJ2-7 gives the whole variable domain GAGVSQSPRYKVTKRGQDVALRCDPISGHVSLYWYRQALGQGPEFLTYFNYEAQQDKSGLPNDRFSAERPEGSISTLTIQRTEQRDSAMYRCASSEAVSYEQYFGPGTRLTVT.